The clone carrying this TCR beta chain has more than one count but fewer than ten. This specimen belongs to a study of blood T cell repertoires in COVID-19. Source study methods: Amplification with reference gene primers provided the estimates of nucleated cell counts. The table came from immunoSEQ multiplex PCR; TCRdb's copy has only in-frame clones and leaves some out. V, J and clone size reflect that table, while D and trimming were determined from the DNA. The sample has around 310,000 clones, 75% to 90% seen once. Cohorts were based on clinical histories the participants reported. The CDR3 has 14 amino acids. V was pared by 10 bases and J by 2 bases, with 17 bases between. Germline V gene data show CDR1 as WSHSY and CDR2 as SAAADI.

The chain has TRBV10-2 and TRBJ1-2; D perhaps matches TRBD1 (5 bases). The sample comprised PBMCs or T cells enriched from blood (not recorded which). This receptor was identified in a man aged 30 to 45 who had recovered from COVID-19. CDR3 nucleotides: TGCGCCACCCTCGGGGGAGCAGGAAACTATGGCTACACCTTC. Residues: CATLGGAGNYGYTF.